The rows below give T cell receptor beta chains drawn from one sample of a study of PD-L1 blockade in urothelial cancer. This table comes from immunoSEQ multiplex PCR, and its TCRdb copy is limited to in-frame clones, with some not included. The sample contains some 66,000 clones, approximately 86% of which appear only once. Sequenced here: PBMCs, sampled around atezolizumab (anti-PD-L1) treatment. The receptors stem from a man in his sixties with urothelial cancer. CDR3s include the opening cysteine and the closing phenylalanine or tryptophan. Only part of the rows carry a size: once, few, many, or a class if the clone is expanded.

TRBV6-1	once	TRBJ2-7	CASSSRTSYEQYF
TRBV25-1	.	TRBJ1-1	CASSEWGGQNTEAFF
TRBV11-2	.	TRBJ1-2	CASSPPGQTIYGYTF
TRBV2	.	TRBJ1-5	CASTAGGGGNQPQHF
TRBV4-1	.	TRBJ1-4	CASSQDIGQFHSPGEKLFF
TRBV9	.	TRBJ1-5	CASSQTGLNQPQHF
TRBV19	.	TRBJ2-1	CASSIRGIKNEQFF
TRBV5-4	.	TRBJ2-1	CASSTITGYNEQFF
TRBV29-1	.	TRBJ2-5	CSHSRAGLQETQYF
TRBV30	.	TRBJ2-7	CAWSKGGTYEQYF
TRBV19	few	TRBJ1-5	CASNGAGTPFQPQHF
TRBV7-6	.	TRBJ2-1	CASTLSEGYNEQFF
TRBV2	once	TRBJ2-1	CASRTGAGGNNEQFF
TRBV19	.	TRBJ1-2	CASSAAGVYGYTF
TRBV28	.	TRBJ2-3	CASRGGLAGTDTQYF
TRBV19	once	TRBJ2-1	CASSIKIASSYNEQFF
TRBV10-2	.	TRBJ2-2	CASSESQELFF
TRBV9	.	TRBJ1-1	CASARRTGERAPRAFF
TRBV14	once	TRBJ2-2	CASSPRPGTATGELFF
TRBV6-5	once	TRBJ2-7	CASSFRQGDEQYF
TRBV29-1	.	TRBJ1-1	CSVLRTGTNTEAFF
TRBV7-2	.	TRBJ1-2	CASSQSRAGYTF
TRBV5-8	.	TRBJ2-2	CASSLPREGANTGELFF
TRBV7-8	many	TRBJ1-5	CASSFNRGDQPQHF
TRBV5-1	once	TRBJ2-7	CASRVSTQASYEQYF
TRBV11-3	.	TRBJ1-1	CASSLERETEAFF
TRBV5-4	.	TRBJ1-2	CASSLSFIGGYTF
TRBV19	.	TRBJ2-5	CASSRMASGKETQYF